These 27 T cell receptor beta chains originate from one sample sequenced in a study of blood T cell repertoires in COVID-19. Generated by immunoSEQ multiplex PCR, the TCRdb table keeps only in-frame clones and is missing some. The sample has around 180,000 clones; 65% to 85% are singletons. Input material: peripheral blood. These receptors came from a man aged 55 to 69 with active or convalescent COVID-19.

The chain combines TRBV7-9 with TRBJ1-2; 9 bases line up with TRBD1. The V segment lost 4 bases and the J segment 8 bases; nucleotides outside the gene matches: 5. Per the germline V gene, CDR1 is SEHNR and CDR2 is FQNEAQ (reference sequence). There are 13 residues in the CDR3. This CDR3 is CASSSTGGGGYTF. The CDR3 coding sequence is TGTGCCAGCAGCTCTACAGGGGGCGGCGGCTACACCTTC.

The chain uses TRBV5-1 and TRBJ2-7; TRBD2 might be the D (6 bases). Trimming shortened V by 5 bases and J by 6 bases, and 24 bases separated the two germline ends. The germline V gene encodes CDR1 SGHRS and CDR2 YFSETQ. The CDR3 has 16 residues. CDR3 loop: CASRPPGAGSGGEQYF. For the CDR3, the DNA is TGCGCCAGCAGACCCCCCGGAGCGGGTTCCGGGGGCGAGCAGTACTTC. The entire variable domain, with the rest obtained from reference TRBV5-1 and TRBJ2-7, is as follows: KAGVTQTPRYLIKTRGQQVTLSCSPISGHRSVSWYQQTPGQGLQFLFEYFSETQRNKGNFPGRFSGRQFSNSRSEMNVSTLELGDSALYLCASRPPGAGSGGEQYFGPGTRLTVT.

The CDR3, as DNA: TGTGCCAGCAGTGAGAACAGCCCCTCCTACAATGAGCAGTTCTTC. It is translated as CASSENSPSYNEQFF. V usage is TRBV2 and J usage is TRBJ2-1; D is undetermined. The V gene lost 3 bases and the J gene lost 0 bases, with 9 bases spanning the gap. The length of the CDR3 is 15 residues. Germline lookup yields CDR1 SNHLY and CDR2 FYNNEI.

V gene TRBV4-3 combines with J gene TRBJ2-6; the D gene is possibly TRBD2 (5 bases). The germline V gene has CDR1 LGHNA and CDR2 YSLEER. The CDR3 sequence is 18 residues long. Deletions cut 0 bases from V and 4 bases from J, with 16 bases between. DNA of the CDR3: TGCGCCAGCAGCCAAGAGGTTAGCGCAAAACTCGGGGCCAACGTCCTGACTTTC. This encodes CASSQEVSAKLGANVLTF.

This clone was detected a few times. This rearrangement joins TRBV11-2 to TRBJ2-7; 10 bases agree with TRBD1. The CDR3 runs to 18 residues. Germline V lookup: CDR1 SGHAT, CDR2 FQNNGV. Unmatched junction bases numbered 16, after V lost 7 bases and J lost 1 base. The DNA of the CDR3 is TGTGCCAGCACCCCTTCCTTGGGGGGACAGGGGAAGTCCTACGAGCAGTACTTC. This gives the protein CASTPSLGGQGKSYEQYF.

J is TRBJ1-2 and V is TRBV7-9; 8 nucleotides align to TRBD1. The CDR3 has 16 residues. Trimming removed 5 bases from V and 2 bases from J; junction bases left unmatched: 10. Looked up from germline, CDR1 is SEHNR and CDR2 is FQNEAQ (reference sequence). The CDR3 coding sequence is TGTGCCAGCAGCCTCACGACAGGGGAGTGGAACTATGGCTACACCTTC. It codes for CASSLTTGEWNYGYTF. Variable domain in full (rest from reference TRBV7-9 and TRBJ1-2): DTGVSQNPRHKITKRGQNVTFRCDPISEHNRLYWYRQTLGQGPEFLTYFQNEAQLEKSRLLSDRFSAERPKGSFSTLEIQRTEQGDSAMYLCASSLTTGEWNYGYTFGSGTRLTVV.

The V gene is TRBV5-1, the J gene TRBJ2-3, with D possibly being TRBD1 (5 bases). CDR1 SGHRS and CDR2 YFSETQ come from the germline V gene. Trimming took off 0 bases at V and 4 bases at J, with 6 bases between the two ends. The CDR3 is made up of 13 amino acids. CDR3 nucleotides: TGCGCCAGCAGCTTGGACAGGCCAGATACGCAGTATTTT. It translates to CASSLDRPDTQYF.

In nucleotides, the CDR3 is TGTGCCTGGAGACCCCCGGGGGGAAACACCATATATTTT. Protein sequence: CAWRPPGGNTIYF. This chain connects TRBV30 to TRBJ1-3; no clear D gene. The V end was cut by 3 bases, the J end by 4 bases, with 10 bases between. The germline V gene has CDR1 GTSNPN and CDR2 SVGIG (reference sequence). The CDR3 is made up of 13 amino acids.

The chain combines TRBV11-2 with TRBJ1-3; D unclear. Trimming removed 4 bases from V and 3 bases from J, with 7 bases in between. The CDR3 has 13 amino acids. Germline CDR1 SGHAT, CDR2 FQNNGV. The CDR3 DNA reads TGTGCCAGCAGCTCGGAGCTTGGAAACACCATATATTTT. This translates into CASSSELGNTIYF.

In this sample, this clone turned up once. The chain joins TRBV10-3 to TRBJ1-1; possibly TRBD1 for D (6 bases). Between the trimmed V and J ends, which lost 4 bases and 4 bases, there was a span of 13 bases. This CDR3 region has 14 residues. Germline V gene data show CDR1 as ENHRY and CDR2 as SYGVKD. The CDR3 here is CAISGGGIGTEAFF. DNA for the CDR3: TGTGCCATCAGTGGGGGGGGCATCGGCACTGAAGCTTTCTTT.

This sequence joins TRBV11-1 and TRBJ2-3; 9 nucleotides align to TRBD1. The CDR3 length is 15 residues. Germline CDR1 is SGHAT and CDR2 is FQDESV (reference sequence). The J segment lost 4 bases and the V segment lost 3 bases, leaving 5 bases of the junction unmatched. The CDR3 spells CASSLFGTGSDTQYF. CDR3 DNA sequence: TGTGCCAGCAGCTTGTTTGGGACAGGGTCAGATACGCAGTATTTT.

V usage is TRBV11-2 and J usage is TRBJ2-3, with a tentative D call TRBD2 (6 bases). This CDR3 comprises 15 residues. V lost 1 base to trimming and J lost 7 bases, with 15 bases between them. Looked up from germline, CDR1 is SGHAT and CDR2 is FQNNGV. The CDR3 DNA sequence: TGTGCCAGCAGCTTAGCGGGAGAAGCTACCCATACGCAGTATTTT. This gives the protein CASSLAGEATHTQYF.

With respect to this clone: The sample has other DNA sequences that encode this CDR3 too. The chain uses TRBV6-1 and TRBJ1-5; no definite D call. The CDR3 extends over 13 amino acids. The V gene lost 3 bases and the J gene lost 4 bases, with 7 bases spanning the gap. Germline V lookup: CDR1 MNHNS, CDR2 SASEGT. The CDR3 here is CASSETGNQPQHF. The CDR3 DNA follows: TGTGCCAGCAGTGAGACGGGAAATCAGCCCCAGCATTTT.

This chain connects TRBV4-1 to TRBJ2-3, with 11 nucleotides matching TRBD2. There are 19 residues in the CDR3. Trimming at V came to 4 bases and at J to 3 bases, leaving 15 bases not matched to a gene. Germline CDR1 is MGHRA and CDR2 is YSYEKL. For the CDR3, the DNA is TGCGCCAGCAGCCGCCGCTTACAAAAACTAGCGGGAGTGACAGATACGCAGTATTTT. Its protein is CASSRRLQKLAGVTDTQYF.

The rearrangement uses TRBV6-1 and TRBJ2-1; D gene unclear. The CDR3 runs 15 residues. CDR1 and CDR2 from the germline V gene are MNHNS and SASEGT. The ends were cut back, 0 bases at V and 0 bases at J, with 6 bases in the middle. The CDR3 sequence: CASSEAGGSYNEQFF. The CDR3 nucleotides are TGTGCCAGCAGTGAAGCCGGCGGCTCCTACAATGAGCAGTTCTTC.

The chain combines TRBV28 with TRBJ1-4; TRBD1 aligns across 7 bases. The V gene end was trimmed by 6 bases and the J gene end by 5 bases; junction bases not matched to a gene: 9. The CDR3 extends over 15 amino acids. CDR1 and CDR2 (germline): MDHEN, SYDVKM. CDR3 loop: CASSVPLTGNEKLFF. CDR3 DNA: TGTGCCAGCAGCGTACCCTTGACAGGGAATGAAAAACTGTTTTTT.

The genes are TRBV7-6 and TRBJ2-1, with D maybe TRBD2 (5 bases). Between the trimmed V and J ends, which lost 3 bases and 7 bases, there was a span of 10 bases. Germline V lookup: CDR1 SGHVS, CDR2 FNYEAQ. The CDR3 has 13 amino acids. DNA of the CDR3: TGTGCCAGCAGCTTGGGGTGGGAGAATGAGCAGTTCTTC. The encoded protein is CASSLGWENEQFF.

This sequence joins TRBV24-1 and TRBJ2-5, with 8 nucleotides matching TRBD1. CDR1 and CDR2 from the germline V gene are KGHDR and SFDVKD. This CDR3 is built from 15 residues. The V and J ends lost 4 bases and 2 bases, in that order; junction bases with no gene match: 5. CDR3 sequence: CATSEPGQGQETQYF. CDR3 nucleotide sequence: TGTGCCACCAGTGAACCCGGACAGGGACAAGAGACCCAGTACTTC.

Comment on this clone: One end of the junction does not line up with germline, which may come from a read error. This rearrangement joins TRBV18 to TRBJ1-1, with 8 positions matching TRBD1. The CDR3 runs to 15 residues. The germline gives CDR1 KGHSH, CDR2 LQKENI. CDR3: CASSPRPGQDTEAFF. The CDR3 region has the DNA TGTGCCAGCTCACCACGACCGGGACAGGACACCGAAGCTTTCTTT.

CDR3 coding DNA: TGCAGCGTTGAGATATCCAGGTTGGGGCAGTACTTC. Protein sequence: CSVEISRLGQYF. The chain recombines TRBV29-1 with TRBJ2-7, with D hard to call. V was cut by 3 bases and J by 9 bases, with 15 bases left in between. The CDR3 consists of 12 residues. CDR1 and CDR2 (germline): SQVTM, ANQGSEA.

The chain combines TRBV24-1 with TRBJ2-6; 7 bases align to TRBD1. CDR1 and CDR2 (germline): KGHDR, SFDVKD. V shed 6 bases, J shed 0 bases, and the junction held 7 bases outside the gene matches. The CDR3 runs to 17 residues. The CDR3 reads CATSKAGGSSGANVLTF. DNA for the CDR3: TGTGCCACCAGTAAGGCAGGGGGATCCTCTGGGGCCAACGTCCTGACTTTC.

This clone has a handful of counts. This chain links TRBV6-5 with TRBJ1-1; D is possibly TRBD1 (6 bases). CDR3 length equals 14 residues. V shed 6 bases and J shed 3 bases, with 14 bases lying between them. Germline-derived CDR1 and CDR2 are MNHEY and SVGAGI. The CDR3 spells CASRKAGAYTEAFF. The CDR3, as DNA: TGTGCCAGCAGAAAGGCAGGGGCATACACTGAAGCTTTCTTT.

V is TRBV5-5 and J is TRBJ2-1; tentatively, D is TRBD1 (7 bases). Trimming took off 4 bases at V and 7 bases at J, with 15 bases between the two ends. Germline lookup yields CDR1 SGHKS and CDR2 YYEKEE (reference sequence). CDR3 length: 14 residues. In nucleotides, the CDR3 is TGTGCCAGCAGCGGGTGGACAGGAGGGAATGAGCAGTTCTTC. It codes for CASSGWTGGNEQFF.

The gene calls are TRBV7-3 and TRBJ2-3, with 7 bases that match TRBD2. Germline CDR1 and CDR2: SGHTA and FQGTGA. The length of the CDR3 is 15 residues. V trimming: 2 bases; J trimming: 1 base; junction bases outside the gene matches: 3. The CDR3 sequence: CASSLGGEGTDTQYF. CDR3 bases: TGTGCCAGCAGCTTAGGGGGGGAGGGCACAGATACGCAGTATTTT.

The J gene is TRBJ1-4, the V gene TRBV29-1, with D perhaps matching TRBD1 (5 bases). The CDR3 has 13 residues. CDR1 SQVTM and CDR2 ANQGSEA come from the germline V gene. Trimming removed 6 bases from V and 7 bases from J, with 15 bases in between. CDR3 protein: CSVGRGAGEKLFF. CDR3 nucleotide sequence: TGCAGCGTAGGACGCGGGGCTGGTGAAAAACTGTTTTTT.

The gene calls are TRBV5-1 and TRBJ2-2; D perhaps matches TRBD2 (5 bases). The germline V and J ends were trimmed by 2 bases and 0 bases, with 5 bases remaining between them. CDR1 and CDR2 (germline): SGHRS, YFSETQ. The CDR3 extends over 14 amino acids. CDR3 nucleotides: TGCGCCAGCAGCTTACTAGCGAACACCGGGGAGCTGTTTTTT. Its protein is CASSLLANTGELFF.

This rearrangement joins TRBV7-7 to TRBJ1-1; D remains unclear. V was trimmed by 0 bases and J by 5 bases, leaving 7 bases between them. The CDR3 is made up of 13 amino acids. Germline V gene sequence: CDR1 SSHAT, CDR2 FNYEAQ (reference sequence). The CDR3 sequence: CASSLAPETEAFF. As DNA, the CDR3 is TGTGCCAGCAGCTTAGCGCCAGAAACTGAAGCTTTCTTT.